These T cell receptor beta chains were read from a single sample in a study of T-cell reconstitution after alpha-beta-depleted transplantation in children. TCRdb re-called the PCR reads with MiXCR, one entry per CDR3 protein. The repertoire holds hundreds of thousands of distinct CDR3 sequences, with under 20% as singletons. This material consisted of PBMCs, mostly from graft donor cells, taken 360 days after TCRalphabeta/CD19-depleted stem cell transplant. These receptors all stem from a boy under three years old who had a stem cell transplant for Wiskott-Aldrich syndrome, so the T cells may come from the graft donor. Each CDR3 is given with its conserved first and last residue. A D gene is named only where the DNA matches it firmly. Size is omitted from some rows. Given values are once, few, many or a class for expanded clones.

v_gene,d_gene,j_gene,abundance,CDR3aa,CDR3nt
TRBV5-5,TRBD1,TRBJ2-5,.,CASSFQGVEETQYF,TGTGCCAGCAGCTTTCAGGGGGTGGAAGAGACCCAGTACTTC
TRBV6-1,TRBD1,TRBJ2-5,.,CASKQQGDEGTQYF,TGTGCCAGCAAACAACAGGGGGACGAGGGGACCCAGTACTTC
TRBV29-1,TRBD1,TRBJ2-5,.,CSVEERRSGQGGRTQYF,TGCAGCGTTGAAGAAAGGCGTTCGGGACAGGGGGGTCGGACCCAGTACTTC
TRBV5-1,.,TRBJ2-2,.,CASSLKTGNTGELFF,TGCGCCAGCAGCCTCAAGACAGGGAACACCGGGGAGCTGTTTTTT
TRBV5-1,.,TRBJ1-6,few,CASSLTDNSPLHF,TGCGCCAGCAGCTTGACGGATAATTCACCCCTCCACTTT
TRBV7-2,.,TRBJ2-1,.,CASSFYRGRQNEQFF,TGTGCCAGCAGCTTTTATCGGGGCCGGCAGAATGAGCAGTTCTTC
TRBV6-1,.,TRBJ2-1,few,CASSTPQSSYNEQFF,TGTGCCAGCAGCACCCCACAGAGCTCCTACAATGAGCAGTTCTTC
TRBV7-2,TRBD2,TRBJ2-5,.,CASSHGLAPQETQYF,TGTGCCAGCAGCCACGGACTAGCGCCTCAAGAGACCCAGTACTTC
TRBV7-9,TRBD1,TRBJ2-2,.,CASSPRGGAYTGELFF,TGTGCCAGCAGCCCCAGAGGGGGCGCTTACACCGGGGAGCTGTTTTTT
TRBV10-2,.,TRBJ2-1,.,CASSAAGSMDEQFF,TGCGCCAGCAGTGCCGCAGGGAGCATGGATGAGCAGTTCTTC
TRBV5-4,TRBD2,TRBJ2-1,.,CASSKSSGGPYNEQFF,TGTGCCAGCAGCAAGTCTAGCGGGGGGCCTTACAATGAGCAGTTCTTC
TRBV21-1,.,TRBJ2-7,many,CASSKLPWQGVAYEQYF,TGTGCCAGCAGCAAACTCCCTTGGCAGGGCGTCGCCTACGAGCAGTACTTC
TRBV6-5,.,TRBJ2-1,.,CASTSGASPVQFF,TGTGCCAGCACCTCGGGAGCGAGTCCGGTGCAGTTCTTC
TRBV5-1,.,TRBJ1-4,many,CASSLGATNEKLFF,TGCGCCAGCAGCTTGGGGGCAACTAATGAAAAACTGTTTTTT
TRBV5-1,TRBD2,TRBJ2-1,.,CASSPQTSGGANEQFF,TGCGCCAGCAGCCCGCAGACTAGCGGGGGGGCCAATGAGCAGTTCTTC
TRBV10-3,.,TRBJ2-3,few,CAIYGGGDTQYF,TGTGCCATCTATGGGGGCGGAGATACGCAGTATTTT
TRBV20-1,TRBD1,TRBJ2-7,few,CSGLRDRGYEQYF,TGCAGTGGCCTCCGGGACAGGGGTTACGAGCAGTACTTC
TRBV7-2,.,TRBJ1-5,.,CASSLAEVSNQPQHF,TGTGCCAGCAGCTTAGCGGAGGTTAGCAATCAGCCCCAGCATTTT
TRBV12-3/TRBV12-4,.,TRBJ1-6,.,CASTPGRRNSPLHF,TGTGCCAGCACCCCGGGACGCCGAAATTCACCCCTCCACTTT
TRBV12-3/TRBV12-4,.,TRBJ2-7,.,CASSPWDGPYEQYF,TGTGCCAGCAGTCCATGGGACGGCCCCTACGAGCAGTACTTC
TRBV7-9,TRBD1,TRBJ2-1,few,CASSLARGQAYNEQFF,TGTGCCAGCAGCTTAGCGAGGGGGCAGGCCTACAATGAGCAGTTCTTC
TRBV3-1,TRBD2,TRBJ2-1,few,CASSRRLSVAGFNEQFF,TGTGCCAGCAGCCGCCGGTTGTCGGTAGCGGGATTCAATGAGCAGTTCTTC
TRBV20-1,.,TRBJ2-2,few,CSARDGGRSAGELFF,TGCAGTGCTAGAGACGGGGGCAGGAGTGCCGGGGAGCTGTTTTTT
TRBV5-1,.,TRBJ2-7,few,CASSRASSAEQYF,TGCGCCAGCAGCCGGGCCAGCTCAGCGGAGCAGTACTTC
TRBV6-1,.,TRBJ1-5,few,CASADAWNNQPQHF,TGTGCCAGCGCGGACGCCTGGAACAATCAGCCCCAGCATTTT
TRBV6-2/TRBV6-3,.,TRBJ2-3,.,CASSYGGSTQYF,TGTGCCAGCAGTTACGGGGGCTCTACGCAGTATTTT
TRBV24-1,.,TRBJ2-2,few,CATSDVPYGSGTGELFF,TGTGCCACCAGTGATGTCCCCTACGGGAGCGGCACCGGGGAGCTGTTTTTT
TRBV4-2,TRBD1,TRBJ2-7,.,CASSQTGAGEQYF,TGTGCCAGCAGCCAGACAGGGGCGGGCGAGCAGTACTTC
TRBV5-1,TRBD2,TRBJ2-1,few,CASYLAGGRNEQFF,TGCGCCAGCTATCTGGCGGGGGGGCGGAATGAGCAGTTCTTC